The entry that follows covers one TCR beta chain sequence. Its antigen is still unknown. An end of the junction differs from the germline gene, which may be a read error. According to the study, genomic DNA was the template for TCR beta VDJ and CDR3 profiling. TCRdb analysed the reads with MiXCR anew, one entry per CDR3 protein. The sample lists more than 250,000 distinct CDR3 sequences, 82% occurring once. The sample comes from a study of CD8+CD57+ T cells in acquired aplastic anemia. Whole-study context: Sorted CD4+ plus CD8+ cells gave DNA averaging roughly 3.5 ug. General study findings and limits: It was found that some 31 CD8+ CDR3 sequences were shared between patients and controls.

Before being chosen for sequencing, patients had shown CD8+CD57+ cell expansion by flow cytometry. Severe acquired aplastic anemia was present in every patient. Blood samples were obtained from patients who had received no prior therapy. CDR3 length equals 15 residues. Looked up from germline, CDR1 is LNHDA and CDR2 is SQIVND (reference sequence). Sequencing input: sorted CD4+, CD8+, or CD8+CD57+ T cells (not recorded which) from PBMCs. This chain connects TRBV19 to TRBJ1-4; D uncertain. The sequence was obtained from a human donor with aplastic anemia. The CDR3 sequence: CASSIASTTNEKLFF. The DNA of the CDR3 is TGTGCCAGCAGTATAGCTAGCACAACTAATGAAAAACTGTTTTTT.